This note documents a single TCR beta chain sequence. What it recognizes is unknown. TCRdb passed the reads through MiXCR, listing each CDR3 protein once. The table has 150,000 to 200,000 distinct CDR3 sequences, approximately 19% seen once. These data belong to a study of T cell repertoires in cytomegalovirus infection. Overall study results and limits: Cumulative frequency of public TCR beta families picked out carriers of CMV plus the relevant HLA.

The CDR3 length is 14 residues. Germline CDR1 MNHEY, CDR2 SVGAGI. The V end lost 0 bases, the J end lost 5 bases, and 10 bases lay between the germline ends. The specimen was PBMCs. The rearrangement joins TRBV6-5 to TRBJ1-1, with a tentative D call TRBD1 (5 bases). This sequence was found in a human donor in good health (CMV status not recorded). Some clones in this sample may be carry-over from other donors' samples. Here the CDR3 reads CASSYSQGTTEAFF. CDR3 sequence (DNA): TGTGCCAGCAGTTACTCTCAGGGAACTACTGAAGCTTTCTTT.